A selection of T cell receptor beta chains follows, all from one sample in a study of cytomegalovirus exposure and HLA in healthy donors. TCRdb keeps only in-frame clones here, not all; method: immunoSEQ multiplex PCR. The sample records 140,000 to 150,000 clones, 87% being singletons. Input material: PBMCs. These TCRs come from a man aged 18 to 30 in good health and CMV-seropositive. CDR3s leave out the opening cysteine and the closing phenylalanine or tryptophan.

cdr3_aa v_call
ASSDRRVTNEKLF TRBV5-8
ATSRDPVRVNYGYT TRBV15
ASSRSAYEQY TRBV2
ASSLRFRTSGTERGQF TRBV7-8
ASSALTGDDTQY TRBV6-4
ASSFPGNEQF TRBV5-6
SVERTGAYGYT TRBV29-1
ASSFSVEQF TRBV5-1
ATSRVYGRLSGNTIY TRBV15
ASSLSRQGGNQPQH TRBV27
ASSEARLAGGDTQY TRBV2
ASSIGGRGYDTEAF TRBV19
ASSFNRNNEQF TRBV11-1
ASARGDNQPQH TRBV28
ASSLDAGGVKGYT TRBV5-5
ASSPDSFQETQY TRBV18
ASSQDPTVGGETQY TRBV4-1
ASSLRDTNPYNEQF TRBV7-2
ASSLDRASGLPSYNEQF TRBV11-2
ATSSDDLSPVNEQF TRBV15
ASSSGLAGGPDTQY TRBV19
TSSQDPTSGDVQETQY TRBV1
ASSPTQGWSYEQY TRBV7-9
ASSDRGYGEAF TRBV2
ASSVTGHRYEQY TRBV6-1
ASIKNGEGNIQY TRBV27
ASSRTSGGQTYNEQF TRBV5-4
ATSREETGEFEQY TRBV15
ASSDSSRGAAGYT TRBV6-4
AWSPAGGRTDTQY TRBV30
ASSLGAGAASPST TRBV5-1
ASSPIPGQGNYGYT TRBV4-1
ASTKRRGEPGELF TRBV7-3
AWSTQGNSPLH TRBV30
ASSVGQGVSYEQY TRBV9
ASSPGLIAYEQY TRBV6-5
SVEDYRVVGNTEAF TRBV29-1
ASRGMVGHRYEQY TRBV6-1
ASSQLAGSYNEQF TRBV14
ASSRTSGANTGELF TRBV27
AISATGSNEQF TRBV10-3
ASRQEGTGTGELF TRBV27
ASSARGSQNTEAF TRBV9
ASSRSGLEGLQVGTDTQY TRBV5-1
ASSIGGGVTSEQY TRBV19
ASSLRTADTQY TRBV27
ASARGGSSYEQY TRBV28
ASSLAPRGAGNSPLH TRBV5-6
ASSLTASSYEQY TRBV5-1